These 14 T cell receptor beta chains share one sample of origin, sequenced in a study of blood T cells in healthy people across ages (dated by TCRdb to the mid-2010s). Libraries came from 5' RACE. For sequencing, an Illumina HiSeq 2500 was employed. A second about 6 to 11 cycle PCR used a sample-barcoded 5' primer and a J-beta primer mix. Using fastp trimming at Q25 and MiXCR clonotype assembly, TCRdb reanalyzed the public sequencing data and kept in-frame beta chains. Rows merge per CDR3 protein into single entries with the most common DNA and genes. Present in this sample are over 1.5 million distinct CDR3 sequences, about 50% of which were seen just once. Approximately 2% of the sample goes to the ten largest clones. Sequenced material: blood. The receptors here all came from a woman in her 40s in good health.

This clonotype appeared a few times. V gene TRBV6-2 or TRBV6-3 combines with J gene TRBJ1-2; unclear D gene. This CDR3 comprises 19 residues. V lost 0 bases and J 6 bases, leaving 26 bases between the germline ends. Germline CDR1 MNHEY, CDR2 SVGEGT. This chain's CDR3 is CASSYSAGSWGSLTNGYTF. Written as DNA, the CDR3 is TGTGCCAGCAGTTACTCGGCAGGCTCGTGGGGTTCCTTGACGAATGGCTACACCTTC.

CDR3 sequence (DNA): TGTGCCAGCAGCTTAGGGGGAGGAGATGGGGGCTACACCTTC. It translates to CASSLGGGDGGYTF. The chain joins TRBV7-2 to TRBJ1-2; unclear D gene. Looked up from germline, CDR1 is SGHTA and CDR2 is FQGNSA. This CDR3 has 14 residues. Trimming left V 1 base short and J 8 bases short, with 14 bases between.

The CDR3 nucleotides read TGTGCCAGCAGCGTAGTGGGACTAGGAGCCAATGAGCAGTTCTTC. Translation gives CASSVVGLGANEQFF. This sequence joins TRBV9 and TRBJ2-1; the match to TRBD2 covers 8 bases. The germline V gene encodes CDR1 SGDLS and CDR2 YYNGEE. This CDR3 has 15 residues. V was pared by 0 bases and J by 6 bases, with 5 bases of the junction left unmatched.

This clonotype was picked up a small number of times. The junction differs from germline at one of its ends, possibly a read error. V usage is TRBV7-7 and J usage is TRBJ2-4; tentative D call: TRBD2 (6 bases). The J call may be wrong; the DNA end is better matched by TRBJ2-7. This CDR3 is 12 amino acids long. The V gene's germline CDR1 is SSHAT and CDR2 FNYEAQ (reference sequence). The CDR3 reads CASSDGGDEQYF. In nucleotides, the CDR3 is TGTGCTAGCAGCGACGGCGGGGACGAGCAGTACTTC.

This chain links TRBV7-9 with TRBJ2-1, with TRBD2 matching 9 bases. J lost 7 bases, V lost 1 base, and 5 bases had no gene match. CDR3 length: 15 residues. The germline CDR1 and CDR2 sequences are SEHNR and FQNEAQ (reference sequence). CDR3 sequence: CASSLVGGGENEQFF. In DNA, the CDR3 is TGTGCCAGCAGCTTAGTTGGCGGGGGGGAGAATGAGCAGTTCTTC.

In its sample, this clonotype was seen many times. J is TRBJ2-7 and V is TRBV20-1; D may be TRBD1 (5 bases). Trimming took 3 bases from V and 3 from J, leaving 15 bases between them. CDR1 and CDR2 (germline): DFQATT, SNEGSKA (reference sequence). CDR3 length equals 14 residues. This CDR3 reads CSASRVRMNYEQYF. CDR3 sequence (DNA): TGCAGTGCTAGCAGGGTTAGAATGAACTACGAGCAGTACTTC.

The CDR3 loop is CASSTGQGTNEKLFF. In nucleotides, the CDR3 is TGTGCCAGCAGCACCGGACAGGGAACTAATGAAAAACTGTTTTTT. The rearrangement joins TRBV7-6 to TRBJ1-4; 8 bases map to TRBD1. The CDR3 totals 15 residues. V lost 5 bases, J lost 1 base, and 3 bases stayed unmatched. CDR1 is SGHVS and CDR2 is FNYEAQ in the germline V gene.

The V and J genes are TRBV5-1 and TRBJ1-4, with 8 bases that match TRBD1. CDR1 and CDR2 from the germline V gene are SGHRS and YFSETQ. Trimming cost V 3 bases and J 5 bases; bases outside gene matches: 3. CDR3 size: 14 residues. The CDR3 coding sequence is TGCGCCAGCAGCTCAGCAGGGGGCAATGAAAAACTGTTTTTT. This sequence encodes CASSSAGGNEKLFF.

The V gene is TRBV10-1, the J gene TRBJ2-5; the D gene could be TRBD1 or TRBD2 (5 bases each). Germline CDR1 reads WNHNN; CDR2 reads SYGVQD (reference sequence). CDR3 length: 15 residues. V dropped 2 bases and J dropped 4 bases, with 14 bases sitting between them. CDR3 sequence (DNA): TGCGCCAGCAGTGAGGGAGGAACAGGAGGAGAGACCCAGTACTTC. It specifies CASSEGGTGGETQYF.

This clonotype has a handful of counts. CDR3 coding DNA: TGTGCCAGCAGTTCTCCCTCAACGTCGGAGACCCAGTACTTC. Translated, it gives CASSSPSTSETQYF. This sequence joins TRBV6-6 and TRBJ2-5; D is unclear. The germline V gene encodes CDR1 MNHNY and CDR2 SVGAGI (reference sequence). The CDR3 spans 14 residues. Trimming removed 4 bases from V and 5 bases from J, with 14 bases in between.

This clonotype was recorded only once. The genes are TRBV6-1 and TRBJ2-4; TRBD2 matches at 15 bases. The DNA end is a closer match to TRBJ2-5, so the J assignment may be wrong. The CDR3 sequence is 18 residues long. The V gene's germline CDR1 is MNHNS and CDR2 SASEGT. The CDR3 DNA follows: TGTGCCAGCAGTACGATCCTTGGGACTAGCGGGGGGAAAGAGACCCAGTACTTC. Amino acid sequence: CASSTILGTSGGKETQYF.

This chain connects TRBV20-1 to TRBJ2-1; D possibly corresponds to TRBD2 (6 bases). The DNA end favors TRBJ2-7, so the J call may be wrong. The CDR3 sequence is 15 residues long. Germline V gives CDR1 DFQATT, CDR2 SNEGSKA (reference sequence). DNA of the CDR3: TGCAGTGCTAGGTGGGGGGAGAGCTCCTACAATGAGCAGTACTTC. This translates into CSARWGESSYNEQYF.

This sequence joins TRBV20-1 and TRBJ2-5; D remains unclear. The CDR3 totals 16 residues. The germline gives CDR1 DFQATT, CDR2 SNEGSKA (reference sequence). The germline V and J ends were trimmed by 3 bases and 2 bases, with 19 bases remaining between them. CDR3 in amino acids: CSASQVGSLFQETQYF. In DNA, the CDR3 is TGCAGTGCTAGTCAGGTGGGGTCCTTATTTCAAGAGACCCAGTACTTC.

The chain recombines TRBV6-2 or TRBV6-3 with TRBJ2-1; D is unresolved. The CDR3 runs 13 residues. V dropped 5 bases and J dropped 8 bases, with 13 bases sitting between them. Looked up from germline, CDR1 is MNHEY and CDR2 is SVGEGT. CDR3 amino acids: CASSASDTYEQFF. The CDR3 nucleotides are TGTGCCAGCAGTGCGAGCGACACGTATGAGCAGTTCTTC.